These 29 T cell receptor beta chains share one sample of origin, sequenced in a study of vaccination and CD4 T cells after COVID-19. As to treatment: approximately 9-day PBMC culture with coronavirus spike peptide pools or control peptides (ViraFEST assay). No antigen has been assigned to these receptors. The Oncomine TCR Beta short-read assay generated sequence data from the DNA of cultured CD4+ T cells. TCRdb re-analysed the PCR reads in MiXCR, keeping a single row per CDR3 protein. The sample holds about 23,000 distinct CDR3 sequences, about 54% seen once. The sample comprised CD4+ T cells from blood, cultured in vitro. The origin of the receptors is a human donor who had recovered from COVID-19.

The J gene is TRBJ1-2, the V gene TRBV7-8; D gene uncertain. CDR3 length: 13 residues. Trimming stripped 6 bases from V and 2 bases from J, with 10 bases between. Germline V gene data show CDR1 as SGHVS and CDR2 as FQNEAQ. This chain's CDR3 is CASSTAVNYGYTF. CDR3 coding DNA: TGTGCCAGCAGTACGGCGGTGAACTATGGCTACACCTTC.

The chain combines TRBV20-1 with TRBJ1-5, with no clear D. Germline V gene data show CDR1 as DFQATT and CDR2 as SNEGSKA (reference sequence). V was shortened by 5 bases and J by 0 bases, with 11 bases between the two germline ends. The CDR3 is made up of 14 amino acids. CDR3 in amino acids: CSARELDSNQPQHF. CDR3 in DNA: TGCAGTGCTCGGGAGCTTGATAGCAATCAGCCCCAGCATTTT.

The gene calls are TRBV6-5 and TRBJ2-2, with TRBD2 matching 11 bases. This CDR3 is 16 amino acids long. Per the germline V gene, CDR1 is MNHEY and CDR2 is SVGAGI. V trimming: 2 bases; J trimming: 6 bases; junction bases outside the gene matches: 5. CDR3 coding DNA: TGTGCCAGCAGTTACCCGGTAGCGGGGGGGCCCGGGGAGCTGTTTTTT. Translating it yields CASSYPVAGGPGELFF.

V and J are TRBV12-3 or TRBV12-4 and TRBJ1-6; D gene uncertain. V lost 6 bases and J lost 3, with 12 bases in between. The CDR3 is made up of 15 amino acids. The CDR3 DNA reads as TGTGCCAGCAGGGGGAGGGCCGACTATAATTCACCCCTCCACTTT. The encoded protein is CASRGRADYNSPLHF.

This clonotype was observed a few times. The chain has TRBV2 and TRBJ2-6; weak D call: TRBD1 (6 bases). Trimming removed 6 bases from V and 2 bases from J, with 11 bases in between. The CDR3 loop spans 15 amino acids. Germline lookup yields CDR1 SNHLY and CDR2 FYNNEI. The CDR3 is CASSATGTGANVLTF. The DNA for the CDR3 is TGTGCCAGCAGCGCTACAGGGACTGGGGCCAACGTCCTGACTTTC.

This clonotype showed up just once. The chain employs TRBV6-1 and TRBJ1-3, with 8 positions matching TRBD1. Trimming cost V 6 bases and J 3 bases; bases outside gene matches: 10. Germline V gene sequence: CDR1 MNHNS, CDR2 SASEGT. This CDR3 comprises 16 residues. The CDR3 sequence is CASSYGQGASGNTIYF. CDR3 sequence (DNA): TGTGCCAGCAGCTATGGCCAGGGGGCGAGTGGAAACACCATATATTTT.

There are a few counts of this clonotype. The V call is TRBV6-5, the J call TRBJ1-4, with 7 positions matching TRBD1. V was clipped by 4 bases and J by 8 bases; unmatched bases: 7. Germline V lookup: CDR1 MNHEY, CDR2 SVGAGI. This CDR3 spans 14 amino acids. The CDR3 reads CASSSTNRGEKLFF. As DNA, the CDR3 is TGTGCCAGCAGTTCCACCAACAGGGGAGAAAAACTGTTTTTT.

The rearrangement uses TRBV6-5 and TRBJ1-1; tentatively, D is TRBD1 (6 bases). Germline CDR1 and CDR2: MNHEY and SVGAGI. The CDR3 covers 13 residues. The V gene lost 4 bases and the J gene lost 7 bases, with 13 bases spanning the gap. In DNA, the CDR3 is TGTGCCAGCAGTTCCTACAACAGGGATGAAGCTTTCTTT. Translated, it gives CASSSYNRDEAFF.

The chain has TRBV20-1 and TRBJ2-4, with D possibly TRBD1 on 5 matching bases. Germline assignment: CDR1 DFQATT and CDR2 SNEGSKA (reference sequence). The CDR3 sequence is 12 residues long. The germline V and J ends were trimmed by 6 bases and 9 bases, with 15 bases remaining between them. The CDR3 is CSAQAGFGIQYF. CDR3 nucleotide sequence: TGCAGTGCCCAGGCAGGGTTCGGCATTCAGTACTTC.

This chain uses TRBV6-2 or TRBV6-3 with TRBJ1-5; 8 bases fit TRBD1. The CDR3 consists of 15 residues. The germline CDR1 and CDR2 sequences are MNHEY and SVGEGT. V was pared by 5 bases and J by 7 bases, with 10 bases of the junction left unmatched. CDR3 sequence: CASSLDQGARQPQHF. As DNA, the CDR3 is TGTGCCAGCAGTCTAGACCAGGGGGCTCGGCAGCCCCAGCATTTT.

The rearrangement joins TRBV5-6 to TRBJ1-1, with 7 bases fitting TRBD1. The germline V gene encodes CDR1 SGHDT and CDR2 YYEEEE. V trimming: 3 bases; J trimming: 0 bases; junction bases outside the gene matches: 5. The CDR3 covers 15 residues. The CDR3 region has the DNA TGTGCCAGCAGCTCGGGGGGACAGTTGAACACTGAAGCTTTCTTT. Its translation is CASSSGGQLNTEAFF.

The chain carries TRBV6-1 and TRBJ1-6; 8 bases match TRBD1. This CDR3 is 17 amino acids long. In germline, CDR1 is MNHNS, CDR2 SASEGT. J lost 2 bases, V lost 6 bases, and 9 bases had no gene match. The CDR3: CASRLLGQATYNSPLHF. DNA for the CDR3: TGTGCCAGCAGACTCCTGGGACAGGCCACCTATAATTCACCCCTCCACTTT.

The V gene is TRBV11-3, the J gene TRBJ2-7, with D perhaps matching TRBD1 (5 bases). V dropped 5 bases and J dropped 2 bases, with 10 bases sitting between them. Germline V lookup: CDR1 SGHNT, CDR2 YENEEA. The CDR3 has 13 amino acids. CDR3 DNA sequence: TGTGCCAGCAGCACGACAGTGACCTACGAGCAGTACTTC. It translates to CASSTTVTYEQYF.

This clonotype was detected only a few times. The chain couples TRBV7-2 to TRBJ2-7; 7 nucleotides agree with TRBD2. The V segment lost 0 bases and the J segment 4 bases; nucleotides outside the gene matches: 9. The CDR3 sequence is 16 residues long. CDR1 and CDR2 (germline): SGHTA, FQGNSA. DNA for the CDR3: TGTGCCAGCAGCTTAGCGGGAGCGGGAAAGAGGTACGAGCAGTACTTC. Encoded protein: CASSLAGAGKRYEQYF.

This clonotype was found a few times. The gene calls are TRBV7-2 and TRBJ1-2; TRBD1 might be the D (5 bases). The germline V gene has CDR1 SGHTA and CDR2 FQGNSA. The V end was cut by 1 base, the J end by 4 bases, with 13 bases between. The CDR3 length is 15 residues. CDR3: CASSLVSGGVYGYTF. The CDR3, as DNA: TGTGCCAGCAGCTTAGTTTCGGGGGGGGTCTATGGCTACACCTTC. The full variable domain, in which reference TRBV7-2 and TRBJ1-2 provide the parts outside the CDR3, is GAGVSQSPSNKVTEKGKDVELRCDPISGHTALYWYRQSLGQGLEFLIYFQGNSAPDKSGLPSDRFSAERTGGSVSTLTIQRTQQEDSAVYLCASSLVSGGVYGYTFGSGTRLTVV.

The chain uses TRBV6-1 and TRBJ1-2, with TRBD1 identical over 8 bases. Germline CDR1 MNHNS, CDR2 SASEGT. With V trimmed by 6 bases and J by 7 bases, 7 bases remained unmatched. The length of the CDR3 is 13 residues. The CDR3 region has the DNA TGTGCCAGCAGCGGACAGGGAATAAGTGGCTACACCTTC. Translation gives CASSGQGISGYTF.

This clonotype was seen only a few times. The gene calls are TRBV20-1 and TRBJ2-5; TRBD2 matches 13 bases. The CDR3 is 16 residues long. Germline loops: CDR1 DFQATT, CDR2 SNEGSKA (reference sequence). With V trimmed by 3 bases and J by 4 bases, 8 bases remained unmatched. Here the CDR3 DNA reads TGCAGTGCTAGGGGGACCAGGACTAGCGGGAGAGAGACCCAGTACTTC. The encoded protein is CSARGTRTSGRETQYF.

The chain employs TRBV12-3 or TRBV12-4 and TRBJ2-7; TRBD1 matches at 10 bases. Trimming took 3 bases from V and 5 from J; bases not matched to a gene: 1. The CDR3 is 13 residues long. The chain's CDR3 is CASSFDRGHEQYF. Written as DNA, the CDR3 is TGTGCCAGCAGTTTTGACAGGGGGCACGAGCAGTACTTC.

This chain uses TRBV12-3 or TRBV12-4 with TRBJ1-5; 7 bases fit TRBD1. With 5 bases clipped from V and 0 bases from J, the junction kept 4 bases outside the gene matches. There are 15 residues in the CDR3. The CDR3 sequence: CASSQGEASNQPQHF. The CDR3, as DNA: TGTGCCAGCAGTCAGGGGGAAGCTAGCAATCAGCCCCAGCATTTT.

Comment on this clonotype: The junction shows a germline mismatch at one end, possibly a read error. The V call is TRBV20-1, the J call TRBJ2-7; 11 bases match TRBD2. CDR1 DFQATT and CDR2 SNEGSKA come from the germline V gene (reference sequence). The CDR3 is made up of 15 amino acids. The CDR3, as DNA: TGCAGTGCTGGAGATAGCGGGAGGGCAAGATACGAGCAGTACTTC. Its translation is CSAGDSGRARYEQYF.

This chain connects TRBV11-3 to TRBJ1-1; TRBD1 matches 12 bases. Trimming took 5 bases from V and 1 from J; bases not matched to a gene: 5. Looked up from germline, CDR1 is SGHNT and CDR2 is YENEEA. This CDR3 is built from 16 residues. The CDR3 DNA reads as TGTGCCAGCAGCGGGACAGGGGGCAGGGGGAACACTGAAGCTTTCTTT. Its protein is CASSGTGGRGNTEAFF.

This clonotype came up a few times. The rearrangement links TRBV27 to TRBJ1-5, with TRBD1 identical over 7 bases. This CDR3 has 15 residues. From germline, CDR1 is MNHEY and CDR2 SMNVEV (reference sequence). J gave up 6 bases and V 11 bases, and 16 bases lay outside the gene matches. In nucleotides, the CDR3 is TGTGCCCCAGGGGGGGGTATAGGTATCGGTCAGCCCCAGCATTTT. Its protein is CAPGGGIGIGQPQHF.

The chain couples TRBV27 to TRBJ1-5; 8 bases fit TRBD1. Germline loops: CDR1 MNHEY, CDR2 SMNVEV (reference sequence). The V gene end was trimmed by 10 bases and the J gene end by 6 bases; junction bases not matched to a gene: 11. This CDR3 region has 14 residues. In DNA, the CDR3 is TGTGCCACACAAAGGACAGGGAACGCTCAGCCCCAGCATTTT. This gives the protein CATQRTGNAQPQHF.

In its sample, this clonotype was seen once. This chain connects TRBV6-1 to TRBJ1-3; no firm D call. The germline V and J ends were trimmed by 6 bases and 0 bases, with 18 bases remaining between them. This CDR3 spans 17 amino acids. Germline V gives CDR1 MNHNS, CDR2 SASEGT. The CDR3 DNA sequence: TGTGCCAGCAGCCCGATCGGTGGGCAATCCTCTGGAAACACCATATATTTT. Translating it yields CASSPIGGQSSGNTIYF.

In its sample, this clonotype was seen a few times. The J gene is TRBJ1-2, the V gene TRBV19; a possible D gene is TRBD1 (5 bases). CDR1 LNHDA and CDR2 SQIVND come from the germline V gene (reference sequence). The ends were cut back, 9 bases at V and 4 bases at J, with 9 bases in the middle. The CDR3 length is 11 residues. In DNA, the CDR3 is TGTGCCAGCGCAGGGATCTATGGCTACACCTTC. This translates into CASAGIYGYTF.

The sample holds one count of this clonotype. The chain couples TRBV7-2 to TRBJ1-1, with 8 bases fitting TRBD1. Looked up from germline, CDR1 is SGHTA and CDR2 is FQGNSA. V dropped 5 bases and J dropped 4; count of bases not matched to a gene: 9. The CDR3 is 15 residues long. The CDR3 sequence: CASSPDRARSTEAFF. The CDR3 DNA sequence: TGTGCCAGCAGCCCGGACAGGGCGAGAAGCACTGAAGCTTTCTTT. The full variable domain, its missing parts supplied by reference TRBV7-2 and TRBJ1-1, is GAGVSQSPSNKVTEKGKDVELRCDPISGHTALYWYRQSLGQGLEFLIYFQGNSAPDKSGLPSDRFSAERTGGSVSTLTIQRTQQEDSAVYLCASSPDRARSTEAFFGQGTRLTVV.

The chain employs TRBV7-2 and TRBJ1-1; 7 bases match TRBD1. J gave up 3 bases and V 5 bases, and 9 bases lay outside the gene matches. The CDR3 is 15 residues long. Germline loops: CDR1 SGHTA, CDR2 FQGNSA. The CDR3 nucleotides read TGTGCCAGCAGCCCAAATAGGGGGCAACACACTGAAGCTTTCTTT. Its translation is CASSPNRGQHTEAFF. The full variable domain, completed using reference TRBV7-2 and TRBJ1-1, is GAGVSQSPSNKVTEKGKDVELRCDPISGHTALYWYRQSLGQGLEFLIYFQGNSAPDKSGLPSDRFSAERTGGSVSTLTIQRTQQEDSAVYLCASSPNRGQHTEAFFGQGTRLTVV.

The genes are TRBV19 and TRBJ1-5, with 12 bases fitting TRBD1. With 9 bases clipped from V and 5 bases from J, the junction kept 11 bases outside the gene matches. CDR3 length equals 16 residues. Germline V gene data show CDR1 as LNHDA and CDR2 as SQIVND (reference sequence). In DNA form, the CDR3 reads TGTGCCAGCAGGGACAGGGGGCGAGGTGCAGATCAGCCCCAGCATTTT. It specifies CASRDRGRGADQPQHF.

The J gene is TRBJ2-2, the V gene TRBV7-9, with D unresolved. V shed 3 bases and J shed 2 bases, with 13 bases lying between them. The CDR3 spans 16 residues. Germline values: CDR1 SEHNR, CDR2 FQNEAQ (reference sequence). The CDR3 DNA reads as TGTGCCAGCAGCTTTAGGAAGAGCCTCAACACCGGGGAGCTGTTTTTT. Protein sequence: CASSFRKSLNTGELFF.